This T cell receptor beta chain was retrieved from a study of OX40 agonist ivuxolimab in advanced cancers. The data were produced by immunoSEQ multiplex PCR, yet TCRdb's version contains in-frame clones alone and is incomplete. The top ten hold 0.95% to 1.5% of the sample, which has roughly 48,000 clones, nearly 85% seen once. Germline values: CDR1 KGHSH, CDR2 LQKENI. Trimming shortened V by 3 bases and J by 10 bases, and 22 bases separated the two germline ends. The CDR3 loop spans 16 amino acids. This rearrangement joins TRBV18 to TRBJ2-1; D remains ambiguous. The source is an adult with an advanced solid tumor such as melanoma, head and neck, liver or kidney cancer. The specimen comprised CD4+ or CD8+ T cells sorted from blood, sampled in a trial of the OX40 agonist ivuxolimab. The CDR3: CASSPPTRASTREQFF. The CDR3 DNA is TGTGCCAGCTCACCTCCCACTCGGGCCTCCACAAGGGAGCAGTTCTTC.